The next 24 T cell receptor beta chains were all read from a single sample in a study of cytomegalovirus exposure and HLA in healthy donors. With 60 Vbeta and 13 Jbeta primers, the PCR was carried out. Some clones are missing from TCRdb's copy, which holds only in-frame ones; the method was immunoSEQ multiplex PCR. Of fewer than 350,000 clones listed, about 87% were seen once; the top ten hold roughly 2.1%. The sample comprised PBMCs. These receptors came from a woman between 18 and 29 years old in good health and CMV-seronegative.

This rearrangement joins TRBV15 to TRBJ1-4; the D is unclear. The germline gives CDR1 LNHNV, CDR2 YYDKDF (reference sequence). V lost 5 bases and J 0 bases, leaving 10 bases between the germline ends. The CDR3 has 15 residues. CDR3 coding DNA: TGTGCCACCAGCGGGTACAGTGCAACTAATGAAAAACTGTTTTTT. Amino acids: CATSGYSATNEKLFF.

This sequence joins TRBV4-2 and TRBJ1-4; perhaps TRBD1 as D (6 bases). The CDR3 is made up of 14 amino acids. Germline V gene lookup returns CDR1 LGHNA and CDR2 YNFKEQ. Trimming left V 4 bases short and J 3 bases short, with 9 bases between. The CDR3 loop reads CASSPQGANEKLFF. CDR3 coding DNA: TGTGCCAGCAGCCCACAGGGTGCTAATGAAAAACTGTTTTTT.

The gene calls are TRBV6-4 and TRBJ2-1, with 8 nucleotides matching TRBD2. There are 15 residues in the CDR3. Germline CDR1 and CDR2: MRHNA and SNTAGT. With 2 bases clipped from V and 6 bases from J, the junction kept 6 bases outside the gene matches. The CDR3 reads CASSDGGGTSNEQFF. The CDR3 DNA is TGTGCCAGCAGTGACGGCGGGGGGACTAGCAATGAGCAGTTCTTC.

As for this clone: One end of the junction fails to match germline, which may point to a read error. The chain couples TRBV7-7 to TRBJ2-2, with D perhaps matching TRBD2 (6 bases). The CDR3 totals 19 residues. CDR1 and CDR2 from the germline V gene are SSHAT and FNYEAQ (reference sequence). In nucleotides, the CDR3 is TGTGCTAGCACCCGGAGGGTAACGGGGATTCCCACGAACACCGGGGAGCTGTTTTTT. It specifies CASTRRVTGIPTNTGELFF.

The chain carries TRBV5-1 and TRBJ2-5; 7 nucleotides align to TRBD1. The CDR3 runs 15 residues. V lost 4 bases and J lost 2; bases outside the gene matches: 8. Per the germline V gene, CDR1 is SGHRS and CDR2 is YFSETQ. The CDR3 is CASSPTGQLQETQYF. In nucleotides, the CDR3 is TGCGCCAGCAGCCCCACGGGACAGTTGCAAGAGACCCAGTACTTC.

V gene TRBV9 combines with J gene TRBJ1-4, with 8 bases aligning to TRBD1. Trimming cost V 4 bases and J 6 bases; bases outside gene matches: 8. The CDR3 has 15 residues. CDR1 SGDLS and CDR2 YYNGEE come from the germline V gene. This CDR3 is CASSFGTGGHEKLFF. The CDR3 nucleotides are TGTGCCAGCAGCTTTGGGACAGGAGGACATGAAAAACTGTTTTTT.

This chain links TRBV27 with TRBJ2-7; 8 bases match TRBD1. V lost 2 bases to trimming and J lost 2 bases; unmatched junction nucleotides: 5. Germline V gives CDR1 MNHEY, CDR2 SMNVEV (reference sequence). The CDR3 sequence is 15 residues long. CDR3 protein: CASSLTGGKTYEQYF. CDR3 DNA: TGTGCCAGCAGTTTAACAGGGGGGAAAACCTACGAGCAGTACTTC.

The chain joins TRBV30 to TRBJ1-6, with D possibly being TRBD1 (6 bases). Trimming cost V 2 bases and J 6 bases, with 8 bases left between them. The germline CDR1 and CDR2 sequences are GTSNPN and SVGIG (reference sequence). This CDR3 has 13 residues. CDR3 region: CAWSPGANSPLHF. The CDR3 DNA is TGTGCCTGGAGTCCAGGGGCTAATTCACCCCTCCACTTT.

The chain uses TRBV4-2 and TRBJ2-2, with TRBD2 identical over 12 bases. J gave up 4 bases and V 0 bases, and 9 bases lay outside the gene matches. The germline CDR1 and CDR2 sequences are LGHNA and YNFKEQ. CDR3 length: 19 amino acids. The DNA for the CDR3 is TGTGCCAGCAGCCAAGATGGGCTAGCGGGGGGGCGAGGCACCGGGGAGCTGTTTTTT. Its translation: CASSQDGLAGGRGTGELFF.

The chain couples TRBV5-4 to TRBJ2-7; possibly TRBD1 for D (7 bases). The CDR3 spans 14 residues. In germline, CDR1 is SGHNT, CDR2 YYREEE (reference sequence). Trimming removed 0 bases from V and 3 bases from J, with 10 bases in between. CDR3 in amino acids: CASSLGQGLYEQYF. Here the CDR3 DNA reads TGTGCCAGCAGCTTGGGACAGGGACTCTACGAGCAGTACTTC. The full variable domain, completed using reference TRBV5-4 and TRBJ2-7, is ETGVTQSPTHLIKTRGQQVTLRCSSQSGHNTVSWYQQALGQGPQFIFQYYREEENGRGNFPPRFSGLQFPNYSSELNVNALELDDSALYLCASSLGQGLYEQYFGPGTRLTVT.

This clone occurred once. The chain couples TRBV2 to TRBJ1-5; TRBD1 matches at 9 bases. Germline assignment: CDR1 SNHLY and CDR2 FYNNEI. The CDR3 has 13 amino acids. J gave up 4 bases and V 7 bases, and 2 bases lay outside the gene matches. DNA of the CDR3: TGTGCCAGCAAAGGGACAGGGAATCAGCCCCAGCATTTT. Encoded protein: CASKGTGNQPQHF. Complete variable domain (other parts from reference TRBV2 and TRBJ1-5): EPEVTQTPSHQVTQMGQEVILRCVPISNHLYFYWYRQILGQKVEFLVSFYNNEISEKSEIFDDQFSVERPDGSNFTLKIRSTKLEDSAMYFCASKGTGNQPQHFGDGTRLSIL.

This sequence joins TRBV6-5 and TRBJ1-4, with D possibly TRBD1 on 6 matching bases. The CDR3 contains 14 residues. Germline V gene data show CDR1 as MNHEY and CDR2 as SVGAGI. V lost 6 bases and J lost 8, with 16 bases in between. The CDR3 bases are TGTGCCAGCAGAGGTAACAGGGTTGGCGAAAAACTGTTTTTT. Translated: CASRGNRVGEKLFF.

The chain combines TRBV12-5 with TRBJ2-7; D is uncertain. V lost 5 bases to trimming and J lost 2 bases, with 16 bases between them. The CDR3 is 15 residues long. CDR1 and CDR2 (germline): LGHNT, FRNRAP. The CDR3 protein is CASGQPPGFPYEQYF. Written as DNA, the CDR3 is TGTGCTAGTGGTCAACCTCCAGGTTTCCCCTACGAGCAGTACTTC.

This clone occurred a few times. The chain's CDR3 is CASSGRALLSSYNEQFF. The CDR3 region has the DNA TGTGCCAGCAGCGGGAGGGCACTTCTCAGCTCCTACAATGAGCAGTTCTTC. The rearrangement links TRBV9 to TRBJ2-1, with D perhaps TRBD2 (6 bases). This CDR3 comprises 17 residues. V lost 3 bases and J 0 bases, leaving 16 bases between the germline ends. Germline CDR1 SGDLS, CDR2 YYNGEE. Full variable domain (missing parts from reference TRBV9 and TRBJ2-1): DSGVTQTPKHLITATGQRVTLRCSPRSGDLSVYWYQQSLDQGLQFLIQYYNGEERAKGNILERFSAQQFPDLHSELNLSSLELGDSALYFCASSGRALLSSYNEQFFGPGTRLTVL.

The rearrangement joins TRBV7-9 to TRBJ1-4; D call uncertain. This CDR3 region has 17 residues. V lost 4 bases, J lost 2 bases, and 17 bases lay in between. The V gene's germline CDR1 is SEHNR and CDR2 FQNEAQ (reference sequence). The CDR3 DNA follows: TGTGCCAGCAGCTCGGGTGCGTTCTTTGGCACTAATGAAAAACTGTTTTTT. Translating gives CASSSGAFFGTNEKLFF.

The CDR3 DNA follows: TGTGCCAGCAGCTCCCTGCTAGCGGGGGGGCCTGGGGTTGAGCAGTTCTTC. Residues: CASSSLLAGGPGVEQFF. The rearrangement uses TRBV13 and TRBJ2-1; the match to TRBD2 covers 12 bases. The CDR3 runs to 17 residues. V was pared by 4 bases and J by 9 bases, with 13 bases of the junction left unmatched. Germline CDR1 PRHDT, CDR2 FYEKMQ (reference sequence).

V and J are TRBV15 and TRBJ2-7; 9 positions match TRBD2. Germline values: CDR1 LNHNV, CDR2 YYDKDF (reference sequence). The CDR3 sequence is 14 residues long. The junction had 4 bases not matched to a gene; V was cut back by 6 bases and J by 1 base. CDR3 nucleotide sequence: TGTGCCACCAGTGTAGCGGGGGAATCCTACGAGCAGTACTTC. It translates to CATSVAGESYEQYF.

The V gene is TRBV2, the J gene TRBJ2-7, with D hard to call. CDR3 length: 13 amino acids. Germline V CDR1 and CDR2: SNHLY, FYNNEI. V was cut by 3 bases and J by 0 bases, with 6 bases left in between. Here the CDR3 reads CASSDSISYEQYF. The CDR3 DNA reads as TGTGCCAGCAGTGACAGTATCTCCTACGAGCAGTACTTC.

The chain couples TRBV7-9 to TRBJ2-1; D is undetermined. The CDR3 is made up of 14 amino acids. V shed 4 bases and J shed 8 bases, with 15 bases lying between them. Germline V CDR1 and CDR2: SEHNR, FQNEAQ (reference sequence). CDR3: CASSSNPLTYEQFF. In DNA, the CDR3 is TGTGCCAGCAGCTCAAACCCCTTGACTTATGAGCAGTTCTTC.

The chain has TRBV29-1 and TRBJ1-2, with unresolved D. Trimming cost V 5 bases and J 6 bases, with 10 bases left between them. The germline CDR1 and CDR2 sequences are SQVTM and ANQGSEA. The CDR3 spans 11 residues. CDR3 amino acids: CSVHGRDGYTF. DNA for the CDR3: TGCAGCGTTCATGGTAGAGATGGCTACACCTTC.

The V call is TRBV5-1, the J call TRBJ1-1, with 8 bases lining up with TRBD1. The CDR3 spans 14 residues. CDR1 SGHRS and CDR2 YFSETQ come from the germline V gene. V lost 0 bases, J lost 12 bases, and 10 bases stayed unmatched. The DNA of the CDR3 is TGCGCCAGCAGCTTGGGTTGGTCAGGGGGCCTGTCTTTCTTT. This sequence encodes CASSLGWSGGLSFF. The full variable domain, completed using reference TRBV5-1 and TRBJ1-1, is KAGVTQTPRYLIKTRGQQVTLSCSPISGHRSVSWYQQTPGQGLQFLFEYFSETQRNKGNFPGRFSGRQFSNSRSEMNVSTLELGDSALYLCASSLGWSGGLSFFGQGTRLTVV.

The rearrangement joins TRBV9 to TRBJ1-5, with D perhaps TRBD1 (5 bases). Germline V gene sequence: CDR1 SGDLS, CDR2 YYNGEE. This CDR3 contains 14 residues. The V end was cut by 0 bases, the J end by 8 bases, with 12 bases between. CDR3 region: CASSVAGGWEPQHF. CDR3 nucleotide sequence: TGTGCCAGCAGCGTAGCCGGGGGTTGGGAGCCCCAGCATTTT. Variable domain in full (rest from reference TRBV9 and TRBJ1-5): DSGVTQTPKHLITATGQRVTLRCSPRSGDLSVYWYQQSLDQGLQFLIQYYNGEERAKGNILERFSAQQFPDLHSELNLSSLELGDSALYFCASSVAGGWEPQHFGDGTRLSIL.

The chain has TRBV2 and TRBJ1-4; 8 bases map to TRBD1. Looked up from germline, CDR1 is SNHLY and CDR2 is FYNNEI. The junction had 5 bases not matched to a gene; V was cut back by 7 bases and J by 7 bases. The CDR3 is 13 amino acids. The CDR3 sequence is CASNKDRGEKLFF. CDR3 sequence (DNA): TGTGCCAGCAATAAAGACAGGGGTGAAAAACTGTTTTTT.

The chain is built from TRBV2 and TRBJ1-1, with 9 bases identical to TRBD1. The germline V gene has CDR1 SNHLY and CDR2 FYNNEI. This CDR3 has 19 amino acids. The V and J ends lost 11 bases and 2 bases, in that order; junction bases with no gene match: 24. The CDR3 here is CAGHRVPGQGRRTNTEAFF. The CDR3 bases are TGTGCCGGACACCGGGTCCCGGGACAGGGACGACGGACCAACACTGAAGCTTTCTTT.